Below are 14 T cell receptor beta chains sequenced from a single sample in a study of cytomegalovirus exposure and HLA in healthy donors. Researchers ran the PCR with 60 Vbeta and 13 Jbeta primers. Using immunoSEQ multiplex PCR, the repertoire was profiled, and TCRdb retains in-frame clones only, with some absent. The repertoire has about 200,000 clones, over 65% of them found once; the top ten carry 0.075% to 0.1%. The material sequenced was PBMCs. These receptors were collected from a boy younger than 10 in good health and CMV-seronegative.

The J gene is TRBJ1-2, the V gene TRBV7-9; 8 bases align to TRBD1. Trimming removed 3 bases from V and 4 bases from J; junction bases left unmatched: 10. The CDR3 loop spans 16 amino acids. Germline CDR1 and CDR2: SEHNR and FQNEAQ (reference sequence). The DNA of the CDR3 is TGTGCCAGCAGCTTCTCAGGACAGGGTGGCGTCTATGGCTACACCTTC. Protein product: CASSFSGQGGVYGYTF. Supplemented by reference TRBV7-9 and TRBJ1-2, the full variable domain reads DTGVSQNPRHKITKRGQNVTFRCDPISEHNRLYWYRQTLGQGPEFLTYFQNEAQLEKSRLLSDRFSAERPKGSFSTLEIQRTEQGDSAMYLCASSFSGQGGVYGYTFGSGTRLTVV.

The CDR3 DNA follows: TGTGCCAGCAGCAAAGGTAGGGGGAAGGTGATGGCTCCAGATACGCAGTATTTT. Its translation: CASSKGRGKVMAPDTQYF. This chain joins TRBV21-1 and TRBJ2-3; TRBD1, the table's D call, was not compared with the DNA. TRBV21-1 is reported as a pseudogene. This CDR3 region has 18 residues.

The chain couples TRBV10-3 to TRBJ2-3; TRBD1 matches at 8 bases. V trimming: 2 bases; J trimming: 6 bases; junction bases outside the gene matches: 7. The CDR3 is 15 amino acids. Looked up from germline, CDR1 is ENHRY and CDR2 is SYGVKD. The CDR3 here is CAISEQGQVRDTQYF. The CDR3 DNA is TGTGCCATCAGTGAGCAGGGACAGGTCAGGGATACGCAGTATTTT.

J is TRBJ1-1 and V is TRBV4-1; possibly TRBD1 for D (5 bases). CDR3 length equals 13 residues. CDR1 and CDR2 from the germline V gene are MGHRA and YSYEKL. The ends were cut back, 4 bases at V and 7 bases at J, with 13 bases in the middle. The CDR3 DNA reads TGCGCCAGCAGCCCGCTGGACACTCATGAAGCTTTCTTT. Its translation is CASSPLDTHEAFF.

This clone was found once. CDR3 coding DNA: TGTGCCATCAGTGAGATTCTAAATTCACCCCTCCACTTT. Its translation: CAISEILNSPLHF. The J gene is TRBJ1-6, the V gene TRBV10-3, with D hard to call. From germline, CDR1 is ENHRY and CDR2 SYGVKD. V lost 2 bases to trimming and J lost 7 bases, with 6 bases between them. The length of the CDR3 is 13 residues.

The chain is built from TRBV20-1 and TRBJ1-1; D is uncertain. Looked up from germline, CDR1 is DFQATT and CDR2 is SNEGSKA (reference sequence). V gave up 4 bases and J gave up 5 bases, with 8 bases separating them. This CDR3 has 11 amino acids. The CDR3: CSAKGDTEAFF. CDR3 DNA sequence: TGCAGTGCTAAGGGAGATACTGAAGCTTTCTTT.

CDR3 loop: CASSLRGQGDHEQYF. CDR3 in DNA: TGTGCCAGCAGCTTAAGGGGACAGGGGGACCACGAGCAGTACTTC. This chain uses TRBV7-2 with TRBJ2-7, with 11 bases that match TRBD1. V lost 2 bases to trimming and J lost 5 bases; unmatched junction nucleotides: 5. The CDR3 extends over 15 amino acids. CDR1 and CDR2 (germline): SGHTA, FQGNSA.

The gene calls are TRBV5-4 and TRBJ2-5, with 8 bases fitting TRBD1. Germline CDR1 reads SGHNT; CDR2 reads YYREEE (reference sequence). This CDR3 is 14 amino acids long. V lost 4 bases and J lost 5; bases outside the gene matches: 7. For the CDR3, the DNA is TGTGCCAGCAGCGCCGGACAGGGCGGGGAGACCCAGTACTTC. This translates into CASSAGQGGETQYF.

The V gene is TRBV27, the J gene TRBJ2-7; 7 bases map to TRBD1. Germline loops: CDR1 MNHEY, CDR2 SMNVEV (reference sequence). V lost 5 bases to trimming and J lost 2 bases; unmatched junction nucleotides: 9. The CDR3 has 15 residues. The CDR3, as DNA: TGTGCCAGCAGTACATACGACAGGGCCCCCTACGAGCAGTACTTC. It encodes CASSTYDRAPYEQYF.

The CDR3 spells CSARGRGAPSGETQYF. The CDR3 coding sequence is TGCAGCGCCCGGGGGCGGGGGGCCCCCTCCGGAGAGACCCAGTACTTC. The gene calls are TRBV29-1 and TRBJ2-5; 8 bases are shared with TRBD2. This CDR3 spans 16 amino acids. Trimming at V came to 7 bases and at J to 4 bases, leaving 17 bases not matched to a gene. The germline V gene encodes CDR1 SQVTM and CDR2 ANQGSEA.

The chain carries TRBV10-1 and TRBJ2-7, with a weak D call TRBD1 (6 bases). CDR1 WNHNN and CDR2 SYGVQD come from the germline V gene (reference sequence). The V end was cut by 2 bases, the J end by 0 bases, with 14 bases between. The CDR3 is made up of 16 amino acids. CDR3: CASSEPRGRGSYEQYF. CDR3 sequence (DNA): TGCGCCAGCAGTGAGCCCAGGGGACGGGGCTCCTACGAGCAGTACTTC.

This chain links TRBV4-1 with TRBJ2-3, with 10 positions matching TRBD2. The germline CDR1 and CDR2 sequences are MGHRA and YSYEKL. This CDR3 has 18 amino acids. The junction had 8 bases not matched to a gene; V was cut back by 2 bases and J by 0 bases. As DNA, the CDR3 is TGCGCCAGCAGCCAATTTCCTAGCGGGGGCCGGAGCACAGATACGCAGTATTTT. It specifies CASSQFPSGGRSTDTQYF.

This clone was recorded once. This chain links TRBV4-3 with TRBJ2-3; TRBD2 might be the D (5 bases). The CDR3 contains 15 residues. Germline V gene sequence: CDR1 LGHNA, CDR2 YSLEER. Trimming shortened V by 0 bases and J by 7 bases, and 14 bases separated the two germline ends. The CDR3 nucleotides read TGCGCCAGCAGCCAAGATAGGAGCGGCCCCTATACGCAGTATTTT. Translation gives CASSQDRSGPYTQYF.

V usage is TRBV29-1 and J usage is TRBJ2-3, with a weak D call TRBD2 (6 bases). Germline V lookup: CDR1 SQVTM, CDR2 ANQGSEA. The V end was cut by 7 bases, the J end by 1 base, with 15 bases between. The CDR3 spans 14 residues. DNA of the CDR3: TGCAGCGGTCAGCGGGCCTACCGCACAGATACGCAGTATTTT. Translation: CSGQRAYRTDTQYF.